A single TCR beta chain is shown here with its context. Antigen: not known. Collection occurred without any documented infections or immune events in donors. Clones were sequenced by immunoSEQ multiplex PCR, and TCRdb holds only the in-frame ones, with some missing. The sample has 80,000 to 95,000 clones, about 91% seen once; the top ten hold 3% to 4%. This CDR3 region has 12 residues. V gave up 4 bases and J gave up 6 bases, with 7 bases separating them. The germline gives CDR1 SGHNT, CDR2 YENEEA. The data were obtained in a study of identifying expanded T cells in peripheral blood. General study findings and limits: Across healthy donors, higher total template counts meant significantly greater approximately two-week count variance. Over approximately two and four weeks, about 15 and 18 clones changed, versus around 1.1 between replicates.

The genes are TRBV11-3 and TRBJ2-1; no reliable D call. Sequenced material: blood. This TCR was recovered from a person aged 18-70 years in good health. CDR3 in DNA: TGTGCCAGCAGCTCAGACTTCAATGAGCAGTTCTTC. This codes for CASSSDFNEQFF.